Each of the 32 T cell receptor beta chains below was sequenced from the same sample in a study of T-cell reconstitution after alpha-beta-depleted transplantation in children. Researchers prepared the TCRbeta library using unique molecular identifiers, the study reports. MiXCR, run by TCRdb on the PCR reads, gives a single entry per CDR3 protein. The data contain a few hundred thousand distinct CDR3 sequences, 27% of them seen just once; the ten biggest clones take up just over 35%. Specimen: PBMCs, collected before TCRalphabeta/CD19-depleted stem cell transplant. These receptors all come from a boy under two years old with Wiskott-Aldrich syndrome, due to receive a stem cell transplant.

This clonotype was counted between two and nine times. The chain uses TRBV5-1 and TRBJ2-3; the match to TRBD2 covers 14 bases. This CDR3 has 18 amino acids. V shed 0 bases and J 2 bases; nucleotides not matched to a gene: 5. Per the germline V gene, CDR1 is SGHRS and CDR2 is YFSETQ. The CDR3, as DNA: TGCGCCAGCAGCTTGGGTGGACTAGCGGGAGGCCTCACAGATACGCAGTATTTT. It specifies CASSLGGLAGGLTDTQYF. Full variable domain (remainder filled in from reference TRBV5-1 and TRBJ2-3): KAGVTQTPRYLIKTRGQQVTLSCSPISGHRSVSWYQQTPGQGLQFLFEYFSETQRNKGNFPGRFSGRQFSNSRSEMNVSTLELGDSALYLCASSLGGLAGGLTDTQYFGPGTRLTVL.

Only a few counts were recorded for this clonotype. The J gene is TRBJ2-7, the V gene TRBV18; D call uncertain. V lost 3 bases to trimming and J lost 3 bases, with 15 bases between them. The germline V gene has CDR1 KGHSH and CDR2 LQKENI. CDR3 size: 15 residues. In nucleotides, the CDR3 is TGTGCCAGCTCACCGGGCCTCAGTACGAACTACGAGCAGTACTTC. Encoded protein: CASSPGLSTNYEQYF.

The CDR3 region has the DNA TGCGCCAGCAGCCCAATCCGACTAGTCTACGAGCAGTACTTC. Translation gives CASSPIRLVYEQYF. This chain uses TRBV5-1 with TRBJ2-7; TRBD2 might be the D (6 bases). The CDR3 runs to 14 residues. CDR1 and CDR2 (germline): SGHRS, YFSETQ. The V end was cut by 4 bases, the J end by 3 bases, with 14 bases between. The full variable domain, rest sourced from reference TRBV5-1 and TRBJ2-7, is KAGVTQTPRYLIKTRGQQVTLSCSPISGHRSVSWYQQTPGQGLQFLFEYFSETQRNKGNFPGRFSGRQFSNSRSEMNVSTLELGDSALYLCASSPIRLVYEQYFGPGTRLTVT.

This clonotype came up a few times. V usage is TRBV24-1 and J usage is TRBJ2-3, with D uncertain. V was cut by 4 bases and J by 2 bases, with 6 bases left in between. The CDR3 has 13 amino acids. Germline values: CDR1 KGHDR, CDR2 SFDVKD. CDR3 residues: CATSDGVTDTQYF. The CDR3 bases are TGTGCCACCAGTGACGGAGTCACAGATACGCAGTATTTT.

The rearrangement links TRBV29-1 to TRBJ2-3, with 10 nucleotides matching TRBD2. The trim removed 4 bases at V and 4 bases at J, leaving 5 bases unmatched. Germline CDR1 SQVTM, CDR2 ANQGSEA. This CDR3 has 14 residues. The CDR3 sequence: CSVATSGMSDTQYF. DNA of the CDR3: TGCAGCGTTGCTACTAGCGGGATGTCAGATACGCAGTATTTT.

This sequence joins TRBV5-6 and TRBJ2-7; D not certain. The CDR3 contains 12 residues. Germline CDR1 reads SGHDT; CDR2 reads YYEEEE. Trimming removed 2 bases from V and 5 bases from J, with 8 bases in between. The CDR3 reads CASSLDGHEQYF. The CDR3 coding sequence is TGTGCCAGCAGCTTAGATGGCCACGAGCAGTACTTC.

This clonotype was seen a few times. The gene calls are TRBV9 and TRBJ2-2; 9 bases align to TRBD2. V gave up 4 bases and J gave up 1 base; unmatched junction bases: 17. In germline, CDR1 is SGDLS, CDR2 YYNGEE. There are 20 residues in the CDR3. In DNA form, the CDR3 reads TGTGCCAGCAGCCCCAGGGGTAGGTCTAGCGGGGCCGGGAACACCGGGGAGCTGTTTTTT. It translates to CASSPRGRSSGAGNTGELFF.

The rearrangement uses TRBV7-6 and TRBJ2-1; 8 bases are shared with TRBD1. The CDR3 covers 12 residues. Germline CDR1 SGHVS, CDR2 FNYEAQ. V was pared by 3 bases and J by 9 bases, with 1 base of the junction left unmatched. The CDR3 is CASSLDRVEQFF. The CDR3 nucleotides are TGTGCCAGCAGCTTGGACAGGGTTGAGCAGTTCTTC. Supplemented by reference TRBV7-6 and TRBJ2-1, the full variable domain reads GAGVSQSPRYKVTKRGQDVALRCDPISGHVSLYWYRQALGQGPEFLTYFNYEAQQDKSGLPNDRFSAERPEGSISTLTIQRTEQRDSAMYRCASSLDRVEQFFGPGTRLTVL.

The rearrangement joins TRBV12-3 or TRBV12-4 to TRBJ2-7; TRBD1 is a possible D gene (7 bases). The CDR3 is 16 amino acids. Between the trimmed V and J ends, which lost 5 bases and 3 bases, there was a span of 20 bases. CDR3 in amino acids: CASSGGTENPRYEQYF. CDR3 nucleotide sequence: TGTGCCAGCAGTGGGGGGACAGAGAATCCCCGCTACGAGCAGTACTTC.

CDR3 region: CASSLPMTGGNQPQHF. CDR3 DNA: TGTGCCAGCAGCTTACCAATGACAGGGGGGAATCAGCCCCAGCATTTT. This sequence joins TRBV7-2 and TRBJ1-5; 9 bases map to TRBD1. This CDR3 spans 16 amino acids. Germline CDR1 and CDR2: SGHTA and FQGNSA. V lost 2 bases, J lost 4 bases, and 6 bases stayed unmatched.

This clonotype has more than one count but fewer than ten. This chain joins TRBV30 and TRBJ1-1; TRBD1 agrees at 7 bases. The J segment lost 1 base and the V segment lost 2 bases, leaving 10 bases of the junction unmatched. The CDR3 is 16 residues long. In germline, CDR1 is GTSNPN, CDR2 SVGIG (reference sequence). CDR3 nucleotides: TGTGCCTGGAGTCCGGTCAGGGGGTCCCCGAACACTGAAGCTTTCTTT. Translated: CAWSPVRGSPNTEAFF. The full variable domain, completed using reference TRBV30 and TRBJ1-1, is SQTIHQWPATLVQPVGSPLSLECTVEGTSNPNLYWYRQAAGRGLQLLFYSVGIGQISSEVPQNLSASRPQDRQFILSSKKLLLSDSGFYLCAWSPVRGSPNTEAFFGQGTRLTVV.

The chain joins TRBV25-1 to TRBJ2-3, with 8 bases that match TRBD1. The CDR3 is made up of 13 amino acids. J was trimmed by 4 bases and V by 10 bases; bases with no gene match: 7. Germline V gene data show CDR1 as MGHDK and CDR2 as SYGVNS. The CDR3 DNA reads as TGTGCCACCGCCCCAGGGGGCGCAGATACGCAGTATTTT. It specifies CATAPGGADTQYF.

The chain couples TRBV10-3 to TRBJ2-1; 7 positions match TRBD1. This CDR3 region has 14 residues. Trimming at V came to 6 bases and at J to 6 bases, leaving 8 bases not matched to a gene. Germline CDR1 and CDR2: ENHRY and SYGVKD. CDR3 in DNA: TGTGCCATCAGAGACAACACAGGGGTCAATGAGCAGTTCTTC. Its protein is CAIRDNTGVNEQFF.

This clonotype was detected only a few times. The J gene is TRBJ2-1, the V gene TRBV19, with 8 bases identical to TRBD2. Per germline, CDR1 LNHDA and CDR2 SQIVND (reference sequence). The length of the CDR3 is 14 residues. The junction had 4 bases not matched to a gene; V was cut back by 3 bases and J by 6 bases. DNA of the CDR3: TGTGCCAGTAGTATTCGTCGGGGGGGCAATGAGCAGTTCTTC. This sequence encodes CASSIRRGGNEQFF.

This rearrangement joins TRBV12-3 or TRBV12-4 to TRBJ1-3; weak D call: TRBD1 (6 bases). The CDR3 totals 13 residues. V was trimmed by 6 bases and J by 5 bases, leaving 11 bases between them. CDR3 nucleotide sequence: TGTGCCAGCAGACACAGGGAGAGAAACACCATATATTTT. It specifies CASRHRERNTIYF.

J is TRBJ2-4 and V is TRBV4-1, with TRBD2 matching 7 bases. Germline values: CDR1 MGHRA, CDR2 YSYEKL. V was clipped by 4 bases and J by 4 bases; unmatched bases: 10. The CDR3 runs 16 residues. CDR3 in amino acids: CASSPREGGDKNIQYF. The CDR3 coding sequence is TGCGCCAGCAGCCCCCGAGAGGGAGGGGATAAAAACATTCAGTACTTC.

This clonotype was seen repeatedly, ten times or more. J is TRBJ2-6 and V is TRBV7-8; D gene ambiguous. The CDR3 totals 15 residues. V was pared by 3 bases and J by 3 bases, with 9 bases between. Germline assignment: CDR1 SGHVS and CDR2 FQNEAQ. CDR3 loop: CASSFWGRGANVLTF. The CDR3 DNA follows: TGTGCCAGCAGCTTCTGGGGTCGTGGGGCCAACGTCCTGACTTTC.

This clonotype was seen a few times. The rearrangement links TRBV5-1 to TRBJ2-7; possible D gene TRBD2, 6 bases. V lost 4 bases and J 1 base, leaving 12 bases between the germline ends. The CDR3 has 14 residues. Germline CDR1 reads SGHRS; CDR2 reads YFSETQ. CDR3 in amino acids: CASSPSAGSYEQYF. The CDR3 DNA is TGCGCCAGCAGCCCTAGCGCAGGTTCCTACGAGCAGTACTTC. Full variable domain (outside the CDR3, taken from reference TRBV5-1 and TRBJ2-7): KAGVTQTPRYLIKTRGQQVTLSCSPISGHRSVSWYQQTPGQGLQFLFEYFSETQRNKGNFPGRFSGRQFSNSRSEMNVSTLELGDSALYLCASSPSAGSYEQYFGPGTRLTVT.

The genes are TRBV10-3 and TRBJ2-1; unclear D gene. Germline V gene data show CDR1 as ENHRY and CDR2 as SYGVKD. The CDR3 spans 12 residues. V lost 10 bases, J lost 8 bases, and 15 bases lay in between. CDR3 sequence reads: CATLGTSDEQFF. CDR3 DNA sequence: TGTGCCACCCTAGGAACGTCGGATGAGCAGTTCTTC.

There are a few counts of this clonotype. This chain links TRBV5-6 with TRBJ2-7; 9 positions agree with TRBD1. J lost 3 bases, V lost 0 bases, and 4 bases had no gene match. The CDR3 totals 15 residues. Germline-derived CDR1 and CDR2 are SGHDT and YYEEEE. The DNA of the CDR3 is TGTGCCAGCAGCTTGGGAGGGACAGGGTTCTACGAGCAGTACTTC. Encoded protein: CASSLGGTGFYEQYF.

The rearrangement joins TRBV5-1 to TRBJ2-7; 10 bases agree with TRBD1. Losses at the gene ends were 4 bases for V and 2 bases for J; bases not matched to a gene: 6. Looked up from germline, CDR1 is SGHRS and CDR2 is YFSETQ. This CDR3 has 15 residues. This chain's CDR3 is CASSVTGTGAYEQYF. In nucleotides, the CDR3 is TGCGCCAGCAGCGTAACCGGGACAGGGGCCTACGAGCAGTACTTC.

The genes are TRBV30 and TRBJ1-5; D gene unclear. Germline V CDR1 and CDR2: GTSNPN, SVGIG (reference sequence). Trimming removed 0 bases from V and 3 bases from J, with 3 bases in between. The CDR3 extends over 12 amino acids. The CDR3 here is CAWSVHNQPQHF. Here the CDR3 DNA reads TGTGCCTGGAGTGTACACAATCAGCCCCAGCATTTT.

This clonotype was seen once. The chain combines TRBV12-3 or TRBV12-4 with TRBJ1-2; D call uncertain. V gave up 0 bases and J gave up 7 bases, with 9 bases separating them. The CDR3 is 13 residues long. CDR3 nucleotide sequence: TGTGCCAGCAGTTTAGCCTGGGCTGGTGGCTACACCTTC. Amino acids: CASSLAWAGGYTF.

The gene calls are TRBV6-2 or TRBV6-3 and TRBJ2-3, with a possible D match to TRBD2 (5 bases). Per the germline V gene, CDR1 is MNHEY and CDR2 is SVGEGT. This CDR3 comprises 15 residues. Trimming removed 5 bases at V and 0 bases at J, with 12 bases between. The CDR3 DNA sequence: TGTGCCAGCAGTCCCGGACTCTTTAGCACAGATACGCAGTATTTT. It encodes CASSPGLFSTDTQYF.

This clonotype was counted a few times. This chain connects TRBV5-1 to TRBJ1-4, with D tentatively TRBD1 (5 bases). The ends were cut back, 0 bases at V and 5 bases at J, with 11 bases in the middle. From germline, CDR1 is SGHRS and CDR2 YFSETQ. The CDR3 has 15 residues. CDR3 in DNA: TGCGCCAGCAGCTTGGCCGCGGGACGGAATGAAAAACTGTTTTTT. Protein sequence: CASSLAAGRNEKLFF.

The V gene is TRBV28, the J gene TRBJ1-1, with TRBD1 as a possible D gene (5 bases). V lost 1 base and J lost 3, with 15 bases in between. This CDR3 has 16 amino acids. The germline CDR1 and CDR2 sequences are MDHEN and SYDVKM. CDR3 sequence (DNA): TGTGCCAGCAGTTTATTTGGGCATGGGGGACACACTGAAGCTTTCTTT. Translation gives CASSLFGHGGHTEAFF.

A few counts support this clonotype. The V and J genes are TRBV13 and TRBJ2-1; no definite D call. Per the germline V gene, CDR1 is PRHDT and CDR2 is FYEKMQ (reference sequence). The CDR3 sequence is 13 residues long. With 5 bases removed from V and 9 bases from J, the gap between germline ends came to 14 bases. The CDR3 reads CASSVGGRSEQFF. The DNA of the CDR3 is TGTGCCAGCAGCGTCGGTGGGCGTAGTGAGCAGTTCTTC.

This clonotype was counted between two and nine times. This chain connects TRBV12-3 or TRBV12-4 to TRBJ1-1, with D hard to call. This CDR3 region has 13 residues. V lost 3 bases and J 3 bases, leaving 8 bases between the germline ends. In nucleotides, the CDR3 is TGTGCCAGCAGTTTTTTAACGGACACTGAAGCTTTCTTT. Encoded protein: CASSFLTDTEAFF.

The CDR3 sequence is CASSFTGDHEQYF. CDR3 sequence (DNA): TGTGCCAGCAGTTTTACAGGGGACCACGAGCAGTACTTC. V is TRBV27 and J is TRBJ2-7; TRBD1 matches at 7 bases. The CDR3 spans 13 residues. The V segment lost 3 bases and the J segment 5 bases; nucleotides outside the gene matches: 4. CDR1 is MNHEY, CDR2 SMNVEV, per germline (reference sequence).

This sequence joins TRBV20-1 and TRBJ2-3; D gene uncertain. The CDR3 is 12 residues long. The germline V and J ends were trimmed by 4 bases and 4 bases, with 9 bases remaining between them. Per germline, CDR1 DFQATT and CDR2 SNEGSKA (reference sequence). As DNA, the CDR3 is TGCAGTGCTACTCCTCTGCCAGATACGCAGTATTTT. It translates to CSATPLPDTQYF.

This clonotype has a handful of counts. The CDR3 DNA reads as TGTGCCAGCAGCTTAGCGGCGGTATCCAAAAACATTCAGTACTTC. Translating gives CASSLAAVSKNIQYF. The rearrangement joins TRBV7-9 to TRBJ2-4; D gene ambiguous. With 0 bases removed from V and 2 bases from J, the gap between germline ends came to 8 bases. From germline, CDR1 is SEHNR and CDR2 FQNEAQ (reference sequence). This CDR3 has 15 residues.

The rearrangement uses TRBV20-1 and TRBJ1-4; D possibly corresponds to TRBD1 (6 bases). CDR3 size: 15 residues. V lost 0 bases and J 7 bases, leaving 15 bases between the germline ends. CDR1 and CDR2 (germline): DFQATT, SNEGSKA (reference sequence). CDR3 in DNA: TGCAGTGCTAGAGATGAGGGCAGGGGAGGTGAAAAACTGTTTTTT. It yields the protein CSARDEGRGGEKLFF.